The entry that follows covers one T cell receptor (beta chain) sequence. This entry is derived from a study of blood T cell repertoires in COVID-19. CDR3 length: 15 amino acids. V shed 1 base and J 9 bases; nucleotides not matched to a gene: 6. The germline gives CDR1 SGHTA, CDR2 FQGNSA. The data were produced by immunoSEQ multiplex PCR, yet TCRdb's version contains in-frame clones alone and is incomplete. The repertoire includes some 200,000 clones, less than 85% of them detected once, and more than 4.5% sits in the top ten. The clonotype originates from a woman aged 60-70 years with acute COVID-19. The chain has TRBV7-2 and TRBJ2-1; TRBD2 agrees at 10 bases. Sequenced input: PBMCs or T cells enriched from blood (not recorded which). CDR3: CASSLEAGGQSEQFF. CDR3 bases: TGTGCCAGCAGCTTAGAAGCGGGAGGGCAGAGTGAGCAGTTCTTC.